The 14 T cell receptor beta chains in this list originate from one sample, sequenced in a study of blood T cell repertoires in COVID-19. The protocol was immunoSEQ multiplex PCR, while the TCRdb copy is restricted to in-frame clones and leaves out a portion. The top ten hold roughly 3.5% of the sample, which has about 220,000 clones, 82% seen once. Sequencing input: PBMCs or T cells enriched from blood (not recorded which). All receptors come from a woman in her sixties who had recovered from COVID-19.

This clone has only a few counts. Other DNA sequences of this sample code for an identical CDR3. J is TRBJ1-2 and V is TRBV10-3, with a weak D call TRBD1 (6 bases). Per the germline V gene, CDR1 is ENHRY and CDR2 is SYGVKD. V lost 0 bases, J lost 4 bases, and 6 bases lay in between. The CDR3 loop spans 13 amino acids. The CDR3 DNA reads TGTGCCATCAGTGAGTCAGGGGGCTATGGCTACACCTTC. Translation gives CAISESGGYGYTF.

The CDR3 loop reads CASSSQGLGEPQHF. The CDR3 nucleotides are TGTGCCAGCAGCTCTCAGGGTTTGGGTGAGCCCCAGCATTTT. V is TRBV11-2 and J is TRBJ1-5, with D possibly matching TRBD1 (5 bases). The germline gives CDR1 SGHAT, CDR2 FQNNGV. Between the trimmed V and J ends, which lost 4 bases and 8 bases, there was a span of 15 bases. This CDR3 has 14 residues.

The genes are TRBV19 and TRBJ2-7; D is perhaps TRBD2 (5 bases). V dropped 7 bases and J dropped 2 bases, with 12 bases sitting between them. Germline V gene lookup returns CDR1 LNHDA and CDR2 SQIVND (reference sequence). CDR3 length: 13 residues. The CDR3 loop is CASKDGGPYEQYF. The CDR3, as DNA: TGTGCCAGTAAGGACGGCGGGCCCTACGAGCAGTACTTC.

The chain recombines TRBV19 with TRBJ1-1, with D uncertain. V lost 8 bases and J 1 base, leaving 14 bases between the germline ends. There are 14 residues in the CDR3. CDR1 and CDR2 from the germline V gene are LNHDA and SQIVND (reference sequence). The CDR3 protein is CASSEGDKNTEAFF. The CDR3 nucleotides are TGTGCCAGTTCCGAGGGCGACAAGAACACTGAAGCTTTCTTT.

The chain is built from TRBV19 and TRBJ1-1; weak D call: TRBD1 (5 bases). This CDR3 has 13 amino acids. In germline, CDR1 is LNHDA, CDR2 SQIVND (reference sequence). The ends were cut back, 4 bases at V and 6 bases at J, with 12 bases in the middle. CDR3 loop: CASSKTDLPEAFF. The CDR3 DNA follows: TGTGCCAGTAGTAAGACAGATCTACCTGAAGCTTTCTTT.

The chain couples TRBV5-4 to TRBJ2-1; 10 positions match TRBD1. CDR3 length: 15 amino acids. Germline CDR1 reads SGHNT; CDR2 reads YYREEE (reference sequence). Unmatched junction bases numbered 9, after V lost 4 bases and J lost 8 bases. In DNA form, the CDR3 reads TGTGCCAGCAGCAAGGGACAGGGGATAACCGATGAGCAGTTCTTC. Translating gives CASSKGQGITDEQFF.

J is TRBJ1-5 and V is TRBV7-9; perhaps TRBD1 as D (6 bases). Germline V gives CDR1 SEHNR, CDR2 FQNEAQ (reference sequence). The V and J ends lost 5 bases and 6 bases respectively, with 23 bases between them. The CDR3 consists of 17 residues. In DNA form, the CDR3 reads TGTGCCAGCAGCGCGCGACAGGACCCCCCCCTAGCTCAGCCCCAGCATTTT. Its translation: CASSARQDPPLAQPQHF.

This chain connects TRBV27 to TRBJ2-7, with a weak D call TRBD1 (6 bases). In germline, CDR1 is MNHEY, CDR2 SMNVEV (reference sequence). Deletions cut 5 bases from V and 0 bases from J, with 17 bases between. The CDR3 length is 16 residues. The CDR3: CASSPIPGQLSYEQYF. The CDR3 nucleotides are TGTGCCAGCAGTCCAATCCCGGGACAACTCTCCTACGAGCAGTACTTC.

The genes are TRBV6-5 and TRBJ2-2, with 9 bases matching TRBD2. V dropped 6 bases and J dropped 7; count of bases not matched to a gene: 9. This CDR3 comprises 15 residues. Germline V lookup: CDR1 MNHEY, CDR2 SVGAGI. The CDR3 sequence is CASSFSGRRIGELFF. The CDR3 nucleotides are TGTGCCAGCAGCTTTAGCGGGAGAAGGATCGGGGAGCTGTTTTTT.

The CDR3 loop is CASSTTGVAGNTIYF. Written as DNA, the CDR3 is TGCGCCAGCAGCACGACAGGGGTGGCTGGAAACACCATATATTTT. The rearrangement links TRBV5-1 to TRBJ1-3; 8 bases are shared with TRBD1. The germline gives CDR1 SGHRS, CDR2 YFSETQ. V shed 4 bases and J 2 bases; nucleotides not matched to a gene: 5. This CDR3 has 15 residues. Full variable domain (remainder filled in from reference TRBV5-1 and TRBJ1-3): KAGVTQTPRYLIKTRGQQVTLSCSPISGHRSVSWYQQTPGQGLQFLFEYFSETQRNKGNFPGRFSGRQFSNSRSEMNVSTLELGDSALYLCASSTTGVAGNTIYFGEGSWLTVV.

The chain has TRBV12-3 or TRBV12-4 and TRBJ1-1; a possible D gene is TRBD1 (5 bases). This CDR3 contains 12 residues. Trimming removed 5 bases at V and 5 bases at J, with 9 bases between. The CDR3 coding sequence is TGTGCCAGCAGTCCGGGGACTACTGAAGCTTTCTTT. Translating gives CASSPGTTEAFF.

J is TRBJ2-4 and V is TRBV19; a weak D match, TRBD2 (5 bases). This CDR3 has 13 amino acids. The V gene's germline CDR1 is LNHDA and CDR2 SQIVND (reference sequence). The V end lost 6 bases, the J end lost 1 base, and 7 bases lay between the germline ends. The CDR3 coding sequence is TGTGCCAGTAGCGGGGTGGCCAAAAACATTCAGTACTTC. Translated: CASSGVAKNIQYF.

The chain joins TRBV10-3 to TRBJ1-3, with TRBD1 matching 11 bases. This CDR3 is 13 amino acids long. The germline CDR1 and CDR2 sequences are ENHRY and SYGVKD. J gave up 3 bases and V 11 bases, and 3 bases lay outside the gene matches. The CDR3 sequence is CAGQGASGNTIYF. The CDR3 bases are TGTGCCGGACAGGGGGCAAGTGGAAACACCATATATTTT.

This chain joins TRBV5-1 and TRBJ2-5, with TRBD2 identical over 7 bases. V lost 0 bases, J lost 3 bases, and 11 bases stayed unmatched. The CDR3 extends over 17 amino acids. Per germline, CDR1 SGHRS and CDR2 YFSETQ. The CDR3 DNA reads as TGCGCCAGCAGCTTGGCGGTAGATCTAGCGGTGAAAGAGACCCAGTACTTC. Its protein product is CASSLAVDLAVKETQYF. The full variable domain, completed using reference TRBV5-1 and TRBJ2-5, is KAGVTQTPRYLIKTRGQQVTLSCSPISGHRSVSWYQQTPGQGLQFLFEYFSETQRNKGNFPGRFSGRQFSNSRSEMNVSTLELGDSALYLCASSLAVDLAVKETQYFGPGTRLLVL.